This passage covers 16 T cell receptor beta chains from one sample sequenced in a study of shared clonotypes between healthy human individuals. Libraries were prepared by immunoSEQ multiplex PCR; TCRdb keeps only in-frame clonotypes and omits some of them. There are approximately 1,500,000 clones in the sample; under 99% occur only once, and about 0.4% lies in the top ten. The sequencing input was naive CD4+ T cells sorted from blood. The subset denotes: CD45RA+ positively selected. These receptors came from a man aged 25-40 years in good health.

V usage is TRBV21-1 and J usage is TRBJ2-5; the D call in the table, TRBD1, was not verified against the DNA. TRBV21-1 is a pseudogene segment. CDR3 size: 17 residues. The DNA for the CDR3 is TGTGCCAGCAGCAAAGTCCCGGGACAGGCGTACCAAGAGACCCAGTACTTC. Encoded protein: CASSKVPGQAYQETQYF.

The chain uses TRBV11-3 and TRBJ2-6; D is uncertain. CDR3 size: 12 residues. Germline values: CDR1 SGHNT, CDR2 YENEEA. Between the trimmed V and J ends, which lost 3 bases and 7 bases, there was a span of 4 bases. The CDR3 DNA sequence: TGTGCCAGCAGCTTGAGAGCCAACGTCCTGACTTTC. As protein: CASSLRANVLTF.

Details on this clone: The identical CDR3 is also encoded by other nucleotide sequences in the sample. The rearrangement links TRBV5-1 to TRBJ1-1, with TRBD1 matching 9 bases. The CDR3 has 15 residues. Germline CDR1 is SGHRS and CDR2 is YFSETQ. V was clipped by 3 bases and J by 1 base; unmatched bases: 4. The CDR3 loop is CASSSGQGKNTEAFF. The CDR3 DNA follows: TGCGCCAGCAGCTCCGGACAGGGGAAGAACACTGAAGCTTTCTTT.

The V gene is TRBV18, the J gene TRBJ1-5; D is undetermined. The CDR3 length is 13 residues. V lost 4 bases to trimming and J lost 3 bases, with 7 bases between them. Germline CDR1 reads KGHSH; CDR2 reads LQKENI. The CDR3 nucleotides are TGTGCCAGCTCACAGGAATTCAATCAGCCCCAGCATTTT. Translated: CASSQEFNQPQHF.

The chain combines TRBV10-3 with TRBJ2-1, with D perhaps TRBD1 (6 bases). Looked up from germline, CDR1 is ENHRY and CDR2 is SYGVKD. There are 17 residues in the CDR3. The V and J ends lost 0 bases and 2 bases respectively, with 14 bases between them. The CDR3 region is CAISESVGDTTYNEQFF. DNA for the CDR3: TGTGCCATCAGTGAGTCGGTTGGGGACACGACCTACAATGAGCAGTTCTTC.

This clone appeared once. The rearrangement joins TRBV18 to TRBJ2-7, with D tentatively TRBD1 or TRBD2 (5 bases each). The CDR3 runs to 15 residues. The V gene's germline CDR1 is KGHSH and CDR2 LQKENI. V was shortened by 4 bases and J by 3 bases, with 16 bases between the two germline ends. The CDR3: CASSLTRDGIYEQYF. In DNA, the CDR3 is TGTGCCAGCTCACTGACCCGGGACGGCATCTACGAGCAGTACTTC.

The chain uses TRBV7-9 and TRBJ2-5; D not resolved. There are 14 residues in the CDR3. Germline-derived CDR1 and CDR2 are SEHNR and FQNEAQ (reference sequence). The germline V and J ends were trimmed by 4 bases and 2 bases, with 11 bases remaining between them. The CDR3 spells CASSSRRVQETQYF. In DNA, the CDR3 is TGTGCCAGCAGCTCCCGAAGGGTGCAAGAGACCCAGTACTTC.

The V and J genes are TRBV29-1 and TRBJ2-1; the match to TRBD1 covers 7 bases. V gave up 4 bases and J gave up 13 bases; unmatched junction bases: 7. In germline, CDR1 is SQVTM, CDR2 ANQGSEA. This CDR3 is 11 amino acids long. This chain's CDR3 is CSVGQGIEQFF. The CDR3 nucleotides are TGCAGCGTTGGACAGGGAATTGAACAGTTCTTC.

The rearrangement uses TRBV7-9 and TRBJ2-1; tentative D call: TRBD2 (6 bases). Germline CDR1 reads SEHNR; CDR2 reads FQNEAQ (reference sequence). The CDR3 length is 14 residues. V lost 5 bases to trimming and J lost 7 bases, with 15 bases between them. The chain's CDR3 is CASSTMGLPNEQFF. CDR3 DNA sequence: TGTGCCAGCAGCACTATGGGACTTCCGAATGAGCAGTTCTTC.

The genes are TRBV5-1 and TRBJ2-3; no clear D gene. The germline V gene has CDR1 SGHRS and CDR2 YFSETQ. The CDR3 spans 15 residues. Trimming stripped 6 bases from V and 2 bases from J, with 16 bases between. CDR3 amino acids: CASMENKDYTDTQYF. CDR3 bases: TGCGCCAGCATGGAAAACAAGGATTACACAGATACGCAGTATTTT.

This chain uses TRBV2 with TRBJ2-1; the D is unclear. Per germline, CDR1 SNHLY and CDR2 FYNNEI. This CDR3 region has 17 residues. V dropped 3 bases and J dropped 4 bases, with 19 bases sitting between them. The CDR3 coding sequence is TGTGCCAGCAGTGAGGTTCGGGCCGAAATTACTTACAATGAGCAGTTCTTC. The encoded protein is CASSEVRAEITYNEQFF. Full variable domain (remainder filled in from reference TRBV2 and TRBJ2-1): EPEVTQTPSHQVTQMGQEVILRCVPISNHLYFYWYRQILGQKVEFLVSFYNNEISEKSEIFDDQFSVERPDGSNFTLKIRSTKLEDSAMYFCASSEVRAEITYNEQFFGPGTRLTVL.

This clone was detected once. At the DNA level, this CDR3 is encoded by other sequences in the same sample as well. The chain employs TRBV29-1 and TRBJ1-2, with D perhaps TRBD1 (6 bases). The CDR3 spans 12 residues. Germline lookup yields CDR1 SQVTM and CDR2 ANQGSEA. V lost 6 bases and J 2 bases, leaving 10 bases between the germline ends. The DNA of the CDR3 is TGCAGCGTCTCTACAGGGAACTATGGCTACACCTTC. This sequence encodes CSVSTGNYGYTF.

The chain couples TRBV21-1 to TRBJ2-4; TRBD1 is taken as the D call from the table, unchecked against the DNA. TRBV21-1 is given as a pseudogene. The CDR3 runs 14 residues. The CDR3 region has the DNA TGTGCCAGCAGCCACAAAGGGGGCGGAAACATTCAGTACTTC. Translation gives CASSHKGGGNIQYF.

This rearrangement joins TRBV19 to TRBJ2-5, with D possibly TRBD2 on 5 matching bases. Trimming stripped 3 bases from V and 4 bases from J, with 12 bases between. This CDR3 comprises 14 residues. Germline V CDR1 and CDR2: LNHDA, SQIVND (reference sequence). The CDR3: CASSIRGMGETQYF. The DNA for the CDR3 is TGTGCCAGTAGTATCCGGGGTATGGGAGAGACCCAGTACTTC.

The J gene is TRBJ2-3, the V gene TRBV10-3, with a weak D call TRBD2 (5 bases). Germline loops: CDR1 ENHRY, CDR2 SYGVKD. The CDR3 covers 14 residues. With 3 bases removed from V and 2 bases from J, the gap between germline ends came to 9 bases. CDR3 in amino acids: CAISEGLFTDTQYF. DNA of the CDR3: TGTGCCATCAGTGAAGGACTCTTCACAGATACGCAGTATTTT.

This clone was counted a single time. Different DNA sequences within this sample yield the same CDR3. This chain links TRBV18 with TRBJ1-1; D remains unclear. The CDR3 extends over 14 amino acids. Trimming shortened V by 1 base and J by 3 bases, and 9 bases separated the two germline ends. CDR1 is KGHSH and CDR2 is LQKENI in the germline V gene. CDR3 nucleotide sequence: TGTGCCAGCTCACCACGTCTGGGCGACACTGAAGCTTTCTTT. Translation: CASSPRLGDTEAFF.